The sequence of this TCR beta chain was determined in a study of T-cell memory formation after mild COVID-19. Study overall: Clustering of TCRs was largely donor specific.

Points on this clonotype: No antigen is known for it.

Findings of the study overall: Mostly located in CM and EM were contracting CD4+ clones, with contracting CD8+ clones located in EMRA. What remained unconfirmed was the SARS-CoV-2 specificity of second-wave clones peaking on day 37.

The V and J ends lost 8 bases and 1 base respectively, with 18 bases between them. Germline V gene data show CDR1 as MNHEY and CDR2 as SVGEGT. The CDR3 is made up of 15 amino acids. Each CDR3 protein gets one entry after TCRdb re-called the 5' RACE reads with MiXCR. The sample lists some 130,000 distinct CDR3 sequences; roughly 24% were seen once. The rearrangement uses TRBV6-2 or TRBV6-3 and TRBJ2-7, with D perhaps TRBD2 (6 bases). The sample was PBMCs or a T cell subset sorted from them (not recorded which). The source is an adult woman who had mild COVID-19 (a few samples of this study predate the infection). Cell type and time point are not known. CDR3 sequence (DNA): TGTGCCAGCTCCTTGCAGGTCGGGGGTTCCTACGAGCAGTACTTC. Amino acid sequence: CASSLQVGGSYEQYF.